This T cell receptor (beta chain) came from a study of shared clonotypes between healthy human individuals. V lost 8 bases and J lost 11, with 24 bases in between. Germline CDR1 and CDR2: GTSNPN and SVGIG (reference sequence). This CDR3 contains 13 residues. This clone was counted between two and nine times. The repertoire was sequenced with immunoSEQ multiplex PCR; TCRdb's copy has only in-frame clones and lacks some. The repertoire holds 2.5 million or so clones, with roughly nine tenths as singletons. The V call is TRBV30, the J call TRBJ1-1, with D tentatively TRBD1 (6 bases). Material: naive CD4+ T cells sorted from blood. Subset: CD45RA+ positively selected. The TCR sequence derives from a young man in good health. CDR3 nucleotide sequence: TGTGCCACTGTCGTAGGGGGTTTGAGGAATGCTTTCTTT. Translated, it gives CATVVGGLRNAFF.